This TCR beta chain came from a study of T cells in Graves' hyperthyroidism and ophthalmopathy. What was amplified from RNA transcripts were TCR beta CDR3 regions. With the HTBI primer set, the TCR CDR3 went through a first round of RT-PCR. TCRdb reprocessed the multiplex PCR reads with MiXCR, giving one entry per CDR3 protein. The data contain around 35,000 distinct CDR3 sequences, 45% to 55% of them singletons. This clonotype came up a few times. The trim removed 2 bases at V and 4 bases at J, leaving 11 bases unmatched. This CDR3 region has 17 residues. Looked up from germline, CDR1 is GTSNPN and CDR2 is SVGIG (reference sequence).

The J gene is TRBJ2-5, the V gene TRBV30; 12 bases fit TRBD2. The specimen sequenced was blood. The TCR was taken from a woman aged 40 to 50 with Graves' ophthalmopathy. CDR3 protein: CAWSWASGRAEGETQYF. The CDR3 nucleotides are TGTGCCTGGAGTTGGGCTAGCGGGAGGGCCGAGGGAGAGACCCAGTACTTC. The full variable domain, completed using reference TRBV30 and TRBJ2-5, is SQTIHQWPATLVQPVGSPLSLECTVEGTSNPNLYWYRQAAGRGLQLLFYSVGIGQISSEVPQNLSASRPQDRQFILSSKKLLLSDSGFYLCAWSWASGRAEGETQYFGPGTRLLVL.